This T cell receptor beta chain derives from a study of identical twins. Findings and caveats of the study: Conclusions came from cross-sectional statistical analysis, not from following the same donors. A lower insertion count was a feature of abundant cord blood beta clonotypes, with no such feature in memory repertoires.

The table lists this clonotype with a few counts. The target antigen is unknown. Template switching (which added a universal primer site) was used, and cDNA carried unique molecular identifiers. TCRdb reprocessed the 5' RACE reads via MiXCR and lists one record per CDR3 protein. This sample has a few hundred thousand distinct CDR3 sequences; approximately 14% occur once, and the top ten carry 0.8% to 1%. CDR3 size: 16 residues. The V gene lost 0 bases and the J gene lost 6 bases, with 15 bases spanning the gap. Per germline, CDR1 LGHNA and CDR2 YSLEER. In addition, the sample was reused for a study of yellow fever vaccine responses in identical twins. That source adds: Reportedly, the T cell response mounted by twins to vaccine seemed partly convergent, partly personalized.

The sequence was obtained from a woman aged 18-30 years in good health. This sequence joins TRBV4-3 and TRBJ2-1; no reliable D call. Sequenced material: CD4+ T cells sorted from blood. In DNA, the CDR3 is TGCGCCAGCAGCCAAGAGTCGGGTTGGTCTAGCAATGAGCAGTTCTTC. It is translated as CASSQESGWSSNEQFF.